The rows below give T cell receptor beta chains drawn from one sample of a study of beta chain features in type 1 diabetes. Data came from immunoSEQ multiplex PCR; TCRdb stores just in-frame clones and leaves some out. The sample carries 400,000 to 450,000 clones, about 15% recorded once. Sequencing was carried out using naive CD4+ T cells from blood. Receptor source: a man aged 30 to 39 in good health. Each CDR3 is given with its conserved first and last residue. Each record gives: V gene, J gene, clone size, D gene, CDR3 DNA, CDR3 protein. D genes are given only for firm matches. Clone size appears in some rows only: once, few, many, or a class for an expanded clone.

TRBV18,TRBJ2-5,-,-,TGTGCCAGCTCACCACCACAGGCGAGAATACAAGAGACCCAGTACTTC,CASSPPQARIQETQYF
TRBV6-1,TRBJ2-3,few,TRBD2,TGTGCCAGCACCGAGAGCGGGGGCCACACAGATACGCAGTATTTT,CASTESGGHTDTQYF
TRBV5-4,TRBJ2-1,few,-,TGTGCCAGCAGCTTGGTAGGCCTAGTATTCGGTGAGCAGTTCTTC,CASSLVGLVFGEQFF
TRBV27,TRBJ1-1,-,-,TGTGCCAGCAGTTTACTGGGACGTAACACTGAAGCTTTCTTT,CASSLLGRNTEAFF
TRBV7-2,TRBJ2-1,few,-,TGTGCCAGCAGCTTGAGGCTAATAGGGGGCTCCTACAATGAGCAGTTCTTC,CASSLRLIGGSYNEQFF
TRBV9,TRBJ2-3,few,-,TGTGCCAGCAGCGTAGTAGGCCAAACTAGCACAGATACGCAGTATTTT,CASSVVGQTSTDTQYF
TRBV25-1,TRBJ2-3,-,-,TGTGCCAGCAGCCCCCGGGACATTTACACAGATACGCAGTATTTT,CASSPRDIYTDTQYF
TRBV4-3,TRBJ2-3,-,-,TGCGCCAGCAGCCAAGATGGAGGGTACGCAGATACGCAGTATTTT,CASSQDGGYADTQYF
TRBV7-2,TRBJ2-1,few,TRBD1,TGTGCCAGCAGCCTCCGGGACAGGGCCTACAATGAGCAGTTCTTC,CASSLRDRAYNEQFF
TRBV5-1,TRBJ1-4,few,TRBD1,TGCGCCAGCAGCGAACAGGGGATCGGTGAAAAACTGTTTTTT,CASSEQGIGEKLFF
TRBV9,TRBJ2-1,few,-,TGTGCCAGCAGCGTAGGGGGCGGACCGTACAATGAGCAGTTCTTC,CASSVGGGPYNEQFF
TRBV2,TRBJ2-5,few,-,TGTGCCAGCAGTTTTTCCCAAGAGACCCAGTACTTC,CASSFSQETQYF
TRBV27,TRBJ2-3,few,-,TGTGCCAGCCGTCCTCTCTGGACTGTCACAGATACGCAGTATTTT,CASRPLWTVTDTQYF
TRBV30,TRBJ1-5,few,TRBD1,TGTGCCTGGAGTAGGGGGACAGGGGGTGATCAGCCCCAGCATTTT,CAWSRGTGGDQPQHF
TRBV7-9,TRBJ2-1,few,TRBD2,TGTGCCAGCAGCTTAAGTCGTCTAGCGGGGGCGAACTCCTACAATGAGCAGTTCTTC,CASSLSRLAGANSYNEQFF
TRBV9,TRBJ2-5,few,TRBD2,TGTGCCAGCAGCGTAGACACTAGCGGGGGGACGTTGGAGACCCAGTACTTC,CASSVDTSGGTLETQYF
TRBV11-3,TRBJ2-5,-,-,TGTGCCAGCAGCTTAGTGCTCGGTCCCAGAGAGACCCAGTACTTC,CASSLVLGPRETQYF
TRBV7-2,TRBJ2-3,-,-,TGTGCCAGCAGCTTGCCAGGGAGCACAGATACGCAGTATTTT,CASSLPGSTDTQYF
TRBV29-1,TRBJ1-4,-,-,TGCAGCGCTGGAGACACAGCAAGTGAAAAACTGTTTTTT,CSAGDTASEKLFF
TRBV7-9,TRBJ2-3,-,TRBD1,TGTGCCAGCAGCTTTTCTTTGGGGGACAGGGGCTCAGATACGCAGTATTTT,CASSFSLGDRGSDTQYF
TRBV5-4,TRBJ2-3,-,-,TGTGCCAGCAGCTTGTCGGCCAGAAGCACAGATACGCAGTATTTT,CASSLSARSTDTQYF
TRBV5-4,TRBJ2-1,-,TRBD1,TGTGCCAGCAGCCCAAGGACAGGGGATGACAATGAGCAGTTCTTC,CASSPRTGDDNEQFF
TRBV6-1,TRBJ2-5,-,TRBD2,TGTGCCAGCAGTCCCAGGACTAGCGGACAAGAGACCCAGTACTTC,CASSPRTSGQETQYF
TRBV7-3,TRBJ2-5,few,-,TGTGCCAGCAGCTTAGGGGCGGGACTCGGAGAGACCCAGTACTTC,CASSLGAGLGETQYF
TRBV30,TRBJ1-2,few,-,TGTGCCTGGAATCCTGACCGGGCCGGGGGCTATGGCTACACCTTC,CAWNPDRAGGYGYTF
TRBV4-3,TRBJ2-1,few,-,TGCGCCAGCAGCCAAGTAGGAGGAACCTACAATGAGCAGTTCTTC,CASSQVGGTYNEQFF
TRBV14,TRBJ2-1,few,-,TGTGCCAGCAGCCAAGAGATCTTCGGGGAAGAGTTCTTC,CASSQEIFGEEFF
TRBV2,TRBJ2-6,few,-,TGTGCCAGCAGTGAACCAGGGGCCAACGTCCTGACTTTC,CASSEPGANVLTF
TRBV30,TRBJ1-2,-,-,TGTGCCTGGAGTGAGGAGTTTATCTATGGCTACACCTTC,CAWSEEFIYGYTF